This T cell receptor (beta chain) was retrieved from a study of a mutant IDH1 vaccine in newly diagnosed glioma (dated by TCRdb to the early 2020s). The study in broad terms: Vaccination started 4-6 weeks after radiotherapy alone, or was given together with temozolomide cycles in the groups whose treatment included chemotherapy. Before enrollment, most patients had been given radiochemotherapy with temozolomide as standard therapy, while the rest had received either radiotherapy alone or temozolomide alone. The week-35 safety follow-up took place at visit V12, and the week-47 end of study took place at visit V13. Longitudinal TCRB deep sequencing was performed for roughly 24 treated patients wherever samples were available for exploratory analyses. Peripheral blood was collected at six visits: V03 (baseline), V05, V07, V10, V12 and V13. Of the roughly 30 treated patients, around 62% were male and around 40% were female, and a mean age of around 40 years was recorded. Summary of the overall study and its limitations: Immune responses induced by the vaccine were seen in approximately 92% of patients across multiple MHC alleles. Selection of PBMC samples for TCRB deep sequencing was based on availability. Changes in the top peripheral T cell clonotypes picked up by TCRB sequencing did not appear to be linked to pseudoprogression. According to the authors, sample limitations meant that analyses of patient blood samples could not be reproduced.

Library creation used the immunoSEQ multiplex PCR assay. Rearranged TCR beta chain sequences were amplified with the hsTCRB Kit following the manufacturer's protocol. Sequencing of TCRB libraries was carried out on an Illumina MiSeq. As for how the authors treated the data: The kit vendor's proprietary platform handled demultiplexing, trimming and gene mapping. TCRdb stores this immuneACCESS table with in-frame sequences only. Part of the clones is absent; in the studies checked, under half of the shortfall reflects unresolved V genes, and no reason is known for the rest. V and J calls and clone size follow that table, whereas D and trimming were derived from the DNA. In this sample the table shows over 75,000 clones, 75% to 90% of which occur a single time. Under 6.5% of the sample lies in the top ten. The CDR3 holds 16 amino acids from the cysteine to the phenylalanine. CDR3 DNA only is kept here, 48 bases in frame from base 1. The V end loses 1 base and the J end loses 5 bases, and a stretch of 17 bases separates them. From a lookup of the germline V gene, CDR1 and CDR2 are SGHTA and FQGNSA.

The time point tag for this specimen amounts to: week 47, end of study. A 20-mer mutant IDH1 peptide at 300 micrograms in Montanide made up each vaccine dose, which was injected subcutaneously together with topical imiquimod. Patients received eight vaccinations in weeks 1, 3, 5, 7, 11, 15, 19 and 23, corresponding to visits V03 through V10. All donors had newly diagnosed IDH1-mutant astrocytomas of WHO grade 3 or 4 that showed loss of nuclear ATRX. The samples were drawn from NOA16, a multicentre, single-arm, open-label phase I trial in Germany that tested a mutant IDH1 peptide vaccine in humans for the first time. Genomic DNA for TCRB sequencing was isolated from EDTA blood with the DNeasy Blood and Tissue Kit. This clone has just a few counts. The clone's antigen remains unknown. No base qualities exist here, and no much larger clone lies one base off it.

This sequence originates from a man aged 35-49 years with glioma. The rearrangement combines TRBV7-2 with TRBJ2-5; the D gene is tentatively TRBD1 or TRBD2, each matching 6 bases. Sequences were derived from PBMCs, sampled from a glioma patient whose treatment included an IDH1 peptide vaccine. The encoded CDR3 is CASSLGEERRGETQYF. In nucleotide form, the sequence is TGTGCCAGCAGCTTAGGGGAGGAGCGGAGGGGGGAGACCCAGTACTTC.